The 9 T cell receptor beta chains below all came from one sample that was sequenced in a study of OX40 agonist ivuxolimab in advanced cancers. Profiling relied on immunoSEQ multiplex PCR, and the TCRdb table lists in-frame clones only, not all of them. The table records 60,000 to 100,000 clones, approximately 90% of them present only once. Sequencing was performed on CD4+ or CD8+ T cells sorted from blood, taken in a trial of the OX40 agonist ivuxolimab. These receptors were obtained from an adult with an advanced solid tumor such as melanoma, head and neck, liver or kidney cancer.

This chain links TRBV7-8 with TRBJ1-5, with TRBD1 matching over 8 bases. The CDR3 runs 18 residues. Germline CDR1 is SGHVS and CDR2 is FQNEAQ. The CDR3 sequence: CATTWDRSTLVGNQPQHF. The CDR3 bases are TGTGCGACGACATGGGACAGGTCAACTTTGGTGGGCAATCAGCCCCAGCATTTT.

The CDR3 loop reads CASSEALRIGVGQYF. The CDR3 DNA is TGTGCCAGCAGTGAAGCGCTTCGAATAGGGGTCGGGCAGTACTTC. The chain is built from TRBV2 and TRBJ2-7, with D maybe TRBD1 (5 bases). CDR3 length: 15 residues. Germline V gives CDR1 SNHLY, CDR2 FYNNEI. The V gene lost 0 bases and the J gene lost 9 bases, with 18 bases spanning the gap.

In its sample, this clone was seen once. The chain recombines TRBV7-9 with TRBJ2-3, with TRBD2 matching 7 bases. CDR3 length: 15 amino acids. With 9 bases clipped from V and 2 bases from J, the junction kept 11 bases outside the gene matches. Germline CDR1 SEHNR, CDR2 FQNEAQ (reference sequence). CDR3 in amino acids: CASGPGRGTTDTQYF. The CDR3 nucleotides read TGTGCCAGTGGGCCCGGGCGGGGGACCACAGATACGCAGTATTTT.

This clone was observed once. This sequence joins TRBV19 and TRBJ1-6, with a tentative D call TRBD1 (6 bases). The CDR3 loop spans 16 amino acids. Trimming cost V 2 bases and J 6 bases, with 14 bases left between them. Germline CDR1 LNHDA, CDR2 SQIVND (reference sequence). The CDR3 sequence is CASSIWGAVSNSPLHF. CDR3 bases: TGTGCCAGTAGTATATGGGGGGCAGTTAGTAATTCACCCCTCCACTTT.

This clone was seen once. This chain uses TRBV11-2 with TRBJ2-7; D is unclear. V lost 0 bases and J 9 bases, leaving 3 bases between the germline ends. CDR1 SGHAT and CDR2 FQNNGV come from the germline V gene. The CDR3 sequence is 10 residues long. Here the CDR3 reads CASSLDGQYF. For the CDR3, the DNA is TGTGCCAGCAGCTTAGATGGGCAGTACTTC.

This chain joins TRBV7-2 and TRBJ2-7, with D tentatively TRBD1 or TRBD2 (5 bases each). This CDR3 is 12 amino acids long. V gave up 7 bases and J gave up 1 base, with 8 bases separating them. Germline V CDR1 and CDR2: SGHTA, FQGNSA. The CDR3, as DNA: TGTGCCAGCACATGGGGGTCCTACGAGCAGTACTTC. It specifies CASTWGSYEQYF.

DNA for the CDR3: TGCGCCAGCAGCCAAAAGATTAAGACAGGGCTACCCCTCCACTTT. Translation gives CASSQKIKTGLPLHF. The chain carries TRBV4-3 and TRBJ1-6; 7 bases line up with TRBD1. The CDR3 extends over 15 amino acids. The J segment lost 12 bases and the V segment lost 2 bases, leaving 10 bases of the junction unmatched. Germline CDR1 is LGHNA and CDR2 is YSLEER.

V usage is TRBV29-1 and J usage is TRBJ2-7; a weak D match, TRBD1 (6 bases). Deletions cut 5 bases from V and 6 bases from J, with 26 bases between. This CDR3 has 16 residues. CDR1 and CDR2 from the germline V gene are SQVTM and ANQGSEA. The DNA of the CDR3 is TGCAGCGTTAGTAGGTCCGGGAACAGGGAACTCTTCGAGCAGTACTTC. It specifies CSVSRSGNRELFEQYF.

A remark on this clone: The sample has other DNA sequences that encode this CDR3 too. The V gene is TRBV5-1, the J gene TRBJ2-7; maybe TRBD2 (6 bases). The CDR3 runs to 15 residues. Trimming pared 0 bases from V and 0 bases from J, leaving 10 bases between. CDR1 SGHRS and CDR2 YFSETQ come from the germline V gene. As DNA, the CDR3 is TGCGCCAGCAGCTTGGGGGGACTGAGCTCCTACGAGCAGTACTTC. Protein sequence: CASSLGGLSSYEQYF.